Described below is a single T cell receptor beta chain sequence and its context. At one of its ends the junction is not consistent with the germline gene, which may arise from a read error. This CDR3 contains 14 residues. CDR1 and CDR2 (germline): MNHNY, SVGAGI (reference sequence). The sample is drawn from a study of technical replicates of blood from several donors. Data came from immunoSEQ multiplex PCR; TCRdb stores just in-frame clones and leaves some out. The sample lists more than 90,000 clones, 90% to 95% seen once, with around 0.3% in the top ten. The chain employs TRBV6-6 and TRBJ2-4; TRBD1 aligns across 12 bases. The source is a human donor in good health. The sequenced material came from T cells isolated from PBMCs. The CDR3 loop reads CASSYSRDRGPRGF. The CDR3 coding sequence is TGTGCCAGCAGTTACTCGAGGGACAGGGGGCCTCGGGGCTTC.